This is a list of T cell receptor beta chains from one sample in a study of shared T cell receptors in the human thymus. Produced via immunoSEQ multiplex PCR; TCRdb's table is partial and in-frame only. The sample lists over 450,000 clones; approximately 80% were seen once. The same specimen was also included in a second study, on human thymus T cells.

The sample comprised thymocytes. These receptors were obtained from a boy under two years old with a congenital heart defect. Each CDR3 is given with its conserved first and last residue. D genes are given only for firm matches. Size values are once, few and many counts, or a class for expanded clones, and some rows have none.

TGTGCCAGCAGCCAAGCTTCCGGGACAGGGGGAAACGGGGAGCTGTTTTTT,CASSQASGTGGNGELFF,TRBJ2-2,TRBV14,TRBD1,NA,17
TGCAGCGTTGCTTCGGGGGTCTCCTACAATGAGCAGTTCTTC,CSVASGVSYNEQFF,TRBJ2-1,TRBV29-1,NA,NA,14
TGCGCCAGCAGCCAAGATAGATTCGGCGGCAGCTCCTACAATGAGCAGTTCTTC,CASSQDRFGGSSYNEQFF,TRBJ2-1,TRBV4-3,NA,NA,18
TGTGCCAACGAAAAGGGGGCTAGCGAGCAGTACTTC,CANEKGASEQYF,TRBJ2-7,TRBV5-6,TRBD1,NA,12
TGTGCCTGGAGTGATAGACAGCAAGAGACCCAGTACTTC,CAWSDRQQETQYF,TRBJ2-5,TRBV30,NA,NA,13
TGTGCCAGCAGCGTAGGTCCAGCGGGAAGCGCCTACGAGCAGTACTTC,CASSVGPAGSAYEQYF,TRBJ2-7,TRBV9,TRBD2,NA,16
TGTGCCAGCAGGGGACTAGCAGAGACCCAGTACTTC,CASRGLAETQYF,TRBJ2-5,TRBV27,TRBD2,NA,12
TGTGCCAGCGCCGCGGACTCCATCCGGTTGAGTAACAATGAGCAGTTCTTC,CASAADSIRLSNNEQFF,TRBJ2-1,TRBV2,NA,NA,17
TGTGCCAGCAGGCCCGGGACAGGGGGCTACGAGCAGTACTTC,CASRPGTGGYEQYF,TRBJ2-7,TRBV28,TRBD1,few,14
TGTGCCAGTATGGGGGCATACCCTGGAGAGCAGTACTTC,CASMGAYPGEQYF,TRBJ2-7,TRBV19,NA,NA,13
TGTGCCATCAGTGGCCGGAAGTGGGCCACGAACACCGGGGAGCTGTTTTTT,CAISGRKWATNTGELFF,TRBJ2-2,TRBV10-3,NA,once,17
TGTGCCAGCAGCTTGGCGGGGGCGGGAGCGAAAAACGGGGCCAACGTCCTGACTTTC,CASSLAGAGAKNGANVLTF,TRBJ2-6,TRBV5-4,NA,NA,19
TGTGCCAGCAGCTCCACACTGGGACTAGCGGGAGGGCGGCAGCAGTACTTC,CASSSTLGLAGGRQQYF,TRBJ2-7,TRBV7-6,TRBD2,NA,17
TGTGCCAGTTCGACAGGGACGAACACTGAAGCTTTCTTT,CASSTGTNTEAFF,TRBJ1-1,TRBV5-4,TRBD1,NA,13
TGTGCCAGCAGCTTGGCTCGTTTAGCGGATACCTACGAGCAGTACTTC,CASSLARLADTYEQYF,TRBJ2-7,TRBV5-6,NA,NA,16
TGCGCCAGCAGCTTCGTGAAGGGGGAAAGGACTGAAGCTTTCTTT,CASSFVKGERTEAFF,TRBJ1-1,TRBV5-1,NA,NA,15
TGCGCCAGCAGCCAAGAAGGGGCGAGGAACCGAGTTGATGAGCAGTTCTTC,CASSQEGARNRVDEQFF,TRBJ2-1,TRBV4-3,NA,NA,17
TGTGCCAGCAGTTACTCCAGGATGATGAATGAGCAGTTCTTC,CASSYSRMMNEQFF,TRBJ2-1,TRBV6-5,NA,NA,14
TGTGCCAGCTCACCGGTTTCAGGGAGGAACACCATATATTTT,CASSPVSGRNTIYF,TRBJ1-3,TRBV18,NA,NA,14
TGTGCCAGGCCCCCGGGACTCCCGCGTAGAAGCAATCAGCCCCAGCATTTT,CARPPGLPRRSNQPQHF,TRBJ1-5,TRBV5-8,NA,NA,17
TGCAGCGTTGAAGAGGGGGGGCGGCCTAGCACAGATACGCAGTATTTT,CSVEEGGRPSTDTQYF,TRBJ2-3,TRBV29-1,NA,NA,16
TGCGCCAGCAGCTTGGCCGGGACAGGTAGCACTAATGAAAAACTGTTTTTT,CASSLAGTGSTNEKLFF,TRBJ1-4,TRBV5-1,TRBD1,NA,17
TGTGCCAGCAGTGAATCCAGCGAAACCTCCTACGAGCAGTACTTC,CASSESSETSYEQYF,TRBJ2-7,TRBV2,NA,few,15
TGCAGCGTCGCGGACAGCCCCTCTGGAAACACCATATATTTT,CSVADSPSGNTIYF,TRBJ1-3,TRBV29-1,NA,NA,14
TGCGCCAGCAGTGACAGGGGCGGCACTGAAGCTTTCTTT,CASSDRGGTEAFF,TRBJ1-1,TRBV10-1,NA,once,13
TGCAGCGTTGGTGGGGCCAGACAGGGGCCATATTACTACGAGCAGTACTTC,CSVGGARQGPYYYEQYF,TRBJ2-7,TRBV29-1,TRBD1,NA,17
TGTGCCAGCAGTTTAGGGCTCTCTGACTCCTACGAGCAGTACTTC,CASSLGLSDSYEQYF,TRBJ2-7,TRBV28,NA,NA,15
TGTGCCAGCAGCGTAGTCGGTAGTCTACCCACATCGGGGTATGGCTACACCTTC,CASSVVGSLPTSGYGYTF,TRBJ1-2,TRBV9,NA,NA,18
TGTGCCAGCAGCTTGGGTGCGGCGAGGCGTAGATATGGCTACACCTTC,CASSLGAARRRYGYTF,TRBJ1-2,TRBV5-8,NA,NA,16
TGCGCCAGCAGCCAAGAACGGGAGTCCTTCCCTTTCTCCTACGAGCAGTACTTC,CASSQERESFPFSYEQYF,TRBJ2-7,TRBV4-3,NA,once,18
TGTGCCACCTCGCAGGGTCGGACCTTATACGAGCAGTACTTC,CATSQGRTLYEQYF,TRBJ2-7,TRBV10-3,NA,few,14
TGTGCCAGCAGTTACTCCGGGGTGGCGGCAGATACGCAGTATTTT,CASSYSGVAADTQYF,TRBJ2-3,TRBV6-5,NA,NA,15
TGTGCCAGCAGTCCAGGGGGGTGGGATAACTACGAGCAGTACTTC,CASSPGGWDNYEQYF,TRBJ2-7,TRBV9,NA,NA,15
TGTGCCAGCAGCTTGGTGCGGGAGACTAGCGGAGTCAGCTCCTACGAGCAGTACTTC,CASSLVRETSGVSSYEQYF,TRBJ2-7,TRBV5-4,TRBD2,NA,19
TGCGCCAGCAGCCAAGATCAGCTAGCTTCGAACACCGGGGAGCTGTTTTTT,CASSQDQLASNTGELFF,TRBJ2-2,TRBV4-1,NA,NA,17
TGTGCCAGCTCACCACCGAGCAGGGATAGCAATCAGCCCCAGCATTTT,CASSPPSRDSNQPQHF,TRBJ1-5,TRBV18,NA,NA,16
TGCGCCAGCAGCCAAGAAAACAGGGAGCCGGAAAAACTGTTTTTT,CASSQENREPEKLFF,TRBJ1-4,TRBV4-1,NA,NA,15
TGCAGCGTTGGGAGGCAGCAGAATGAAAAACTGTTTTTT,CSVGRQQNEKLFF,TRBJ1-4,TRBV29-1,NA,NA,13
TGTGCCAGCAGTGAAGCCGGAATGGGGGGAGAGACAGATACGCAGTATTTT,CASSEAGMGGETDTQYF,TRBJ2-3,TRBV2,NA,NA,17
TGTGCCAGCAGTTATGACAGGGGCACTGAAGCTTTCTTT,CASSYDRGTEAFF,TRBJ1-1,TRBV25-1,TRBD1,NA,13
TGCGCCAGCAGACCCAGACAGGGCCCCGGGGAGCTGTTTTTT,CASRPRQGPGELFF,TRBJ2-2,TRBV10-2,TRBD1,NA,14
TGTGCCAGCAGTTTAAGACGCCAGGACTACGAGCAGTACTTC,CASSLRRQDYEQYF,TRBJ2-7,TRBV28,NA,few,14
TGCGCCAGCAGCGGGGGGGACACCTCTAGCACAGATACGCAGTATTTT,CASSGGDTSSTDTQYF,TRBJ2-3,TRBV5-1,NA,NA,16
TGTGCCAGCAGCTTATGGCAGGGGATGGGGCCCCAGCATTTT,CASSLWQGMGPQHF,TRBJ1-5,TRBV7-3,NA,NA,14
TGCGCCAGCAAACTGTGGGAGGCGTACTCCTACGAGCAGTACTTC,CASKLWEAYSYEQYF,TRBJ2-7,TRBV5-1,NA,NA,15
TGTGCCAGCAGCACACAGGGTCGAGAGACCCAGTACTTC,CASSTQGRETQYF,TRBJ2-5,TRBV11-2,NA,once,13
TGCGCCAGCAGTGAGGGACAGGGACTACTCAATGGCAATCAGCCCCAGCATTTT,CASSEGQGLLNGNQPQHF,TRBJ1-5,TRBV10-2,TRBD1,few,18
TGCGCCAGCAGCCTGCGGGACGGCACAGATACGCAGTATTTT,CASSLRDGTDTQYF,TRBJ2-3,TRBV4-3,NA,NA,14
TGCGCCAGCAGTGACCCCTTAACGGGGGGCTACACCTTC,CASSDPLTGGYTF,TRBJ1-2,TRBV10-1,NA,few,13
TGCGCCAGCAGCCTCAGGACTGCCAAGGGAGAGACCCAGTACTTC,CASSLRTAKGETQYF,TRBJ2-5,TRBV5-1,NA,NA,15
TGTGCCAGCAGCCTTACAGGGGGCCGAGAAAAACTGTTTTTT,CASSLTGGREKLFF,TRBJ1-4,TRBV27,TRBD1,NA,14
TGCGCCAGCAGTTTGGCTAACCATGAGCAGTTCTTC,CASSLANHEQFF,TRBJ2-1,TRBV5-1,NA,NA,12
TGTGCCAGCAGCTGCCGAGGCGGGCGGGGGTGCGAGCAGTACTTC,CASSCRGGRGCEQYF,TRBJ2-7,TRBV5-4,TRBD2,NA,15
TGTGCCAGCAGTGACCATACTAGTACGTACGAGCAGTACTTC,CASSDHTSTYEQYF,TRBJ2-7,TRBV25-1,NA,NA,14